This is a list of T cell receptor beta chains from one sample in a study of shared clonotypes between healthy human individuals. The repertoire was sequenced with immunoSEQ multiplex PCR; TCRdb's copy has only in-frame clones and lacks some. This sample carries around 1.5 million clones, about 98% of them seen once, and the ten largest clones take about 0.45%. The sequencing input was naive CD4+ T cells sorted from blood. These receptors were collected from a young man in good health. CDR3s include the opening cysteine and the closing phenylalanine or tryptophan. A D gene is named only where the DNA matches it firmly. For some rows the clone size is stated as once, few or many, or as a class when expanded; others skip it.

v_call	clone_size	j_call	d_call	cdr3_aa	cdr3_nt
TRBV7-9	.	TRBJ2-1	.	CASNALKGRTYNEQFF	TGTGCCAGCAACGCATTGAAAGGGCGGACCTACAATGAGCAGTTCTTC
TRBV5-8	.	TRBJ1-1	.	CASSLWSSFKNTEAFF	TGTGCCAGCAGCTTATGGTCGTCGTTTAAGAACACTGAAGCTTTCTTT
TRBV28	.	TRBJ2-3	.	CASSRSSTDTQYF	TGTGCCAGCAGCCGGAGCAGCACAGATACGCAGTATTTT
TRBV5-1	once	TRBJ1-2	TRBD1	CASSLGTGTYGYTF	TGCGCCAGCAGCTTGGGGACAGGGACCTATGGCTACACCTTC
TRBV28	.	TRBJ2-1	.	CASNSALDYYNEQFF	TGTGCCAGCAATAGCGCCCTAGATTATTACAATGAGCAGTTCTTC
TRBV28	.	TRBJ1-2	.	CASSGVRDIYGYTF	TGTGCCAGCAGTGGGGTCAGGGATATCTATGGCTACACCTTC
TRBV27	.	TRBJ1-5	TRBD1	CASSLEPPEQGATGPQHF	TGTGCCAGCAGTTTAGAACCCCCCGAACAGGGGGCTACCGGACCCCAGCATTTT
TRBV10-3	.	TRBJ2-7	TRBD1	CAISDPPGQGTYEQYF	TGTGCCATCAGTGACCCACCGGGACAGGGAACCTACGAGCAGTACTTC
TRBV11-3	.	TRBJ2-7	.	CASSVRRTEQYF	TGTGCCAGCAGCGTGAGAAGGACCGAGCAGTACTTC
TRBV11-2	.	TRBJ2-4	TRBD2	CASADPSGRARNIQYF	TGTGCCAGCGCCGACCCTAGCGGGAGGGCCAGAAACATTCAGTACTTC
TRBV5-1	once	TRBJ2-2	TRBD1	CASSLGLGQGATGELFF	TGCGCCAGCAGCTTGGGCTTAGGACAGGGGGCGACCGGGGAGCTGTTTTTT
TRBV7-3	.	TRBJ2-3	TRBD2	CASSLRTGLAGVTDTQYF	TGTGCCAGCAGCTTAAGGACAGGACTAGCGGGAGTGACAGATACGCAGTATTTT
TRBV15	.	TRBJ2-1	.	CATSSGLYNEQFF	TGTGCCACCAGCAGCGGACTATACAATGAGCAGTTCTTC
TRBV19	.	TRBJ2-1	.	CASSASAYEQFF	TGTGCCAGTAGTGCCTCCGCCTATGAGCAGTTCTTC
TRBV9	.	TRBJ2-1	TRBD2	CASSVGTSGRVGNEQFF	TGTGCCAGCAGCGTAGGGACTAGCGGGAGGGTTGGCAATGAGCAGTTCTTC
TRBV5-1	.	TRBJ2-1	TRBD2	CASSLFPLAGGDEQFF	TGCGCCAGCAGCTTGTTTCCCCTAGCGGGAGGGGATGAGCAGTTCTTC
TRBV7-2	.	TRBJ1-1	.	CASSPQGPVLNTEAFF	TGTGCCAGCAGCCCCCAGGGGCCGGTTTTGAACACTGAAGCTTTCTTT
TRBV19	.	TRBJ2-7	TRBD2	CASPGLAGLPYEQYF	TGTGCCAGCCCGGGACTAGCGGGACTACCCTACGAGCAGTACTTC
TRBV19	.	TRBJ2-2	.	CASSIGRVGTGELFF	TGTGCCAGTAGTATCGGCAGGGTAGGGACCGGGGAGCTGTTTTTT
TRBV9	.	TRBJ2-3	.	CASSVGIPTDTQYF	TGTGCCAGCAGCGTAGGGATCCCCACAGATACGCAGTATTTT
TRBV5-3	.	TRBJ2-6	.	CARSLQDRVFSGANVLTF	TGTGCCAGAAGCCTACAGGATAGGGTTTTCTCTGGGGCCAACGTCCTGACTTTC
TRBV5-4	.	TRBJ2-7	.	CASIRCCPGDVYEQYF	TGTGCCAGCATACGATGCTGTCCGGGAGATGTCTACGAGCAGTACTTC
TRBV6-6	.	TRBJ1-2	TRBD1	CASNPTGSNYGYTF	TGTGCCAGCAATCCGACAGGGTCTAACTATGGCTACACCTTC
TRBV18	.	TRBJ2-5	.	CASSPGYQETQYF	TGTGCCAGCTCACCCGGGTACCAAGAGACCCAGTACTTC
TRBV6-1	.	TRBJ1-5	TRBD1	CASSETGTGNQPQHF	TGTGCCAGCAGTGAAACCGGGACAGGCAATCAGCCCCAGCATTTT
TRBV6-1	.	TRBJ2-3	TRBD1	CASSETGFTDTQYF	TGTGCCAGCAGTGAGACAGGGTTTACAGATACGCAGTATTTT
TRBV21-1	.	TRBJ2-7	.	CATGLGAGRSYEQYF	TGTGCCACGGGTTTGGGAGCGGGACGTTCCTACGAGCAGTACTTC
TRBV7-2	.	TRBJ1-4	.	CASSLLSTTNEKLFF	TGTGCCAGCAGCTTATTGTCCACAACTAATGAAAAACTGTTTTTT
TRBV28	.	TRBJ2-3	.	CASSLVTDTQYF	TGTGCCAGCAGTTTGGTCACAGATACGCAGTATTTT
TRBV30	.	TRBJ1-2	TRBD1	CAWVDREHGYTF	TGTGCCTGGGTTGACAGGGAGCATGGCTACACCTTC
TRBV9	.	TRBJ2-3	TRBD2	CASSLPGLAGVGTDTQYF	TGTGCCAGCAGCCTACCGGGACTAGCGGGTGTGGGCACAGATACGCAGTATTTT
TRBV2	.	TRBJ2-1	TRBD1	CASNRQGTLGGLYNEQFF	TGTGCCAGCAATAGACAGGGGACCCTAGGAGGGCTATACAATGAGCAGTTCTTC
TRBV5-5	few	TRBJ2-7	.	CASSSSYEQYF	TGTGCCAGCAGCTCCTCCTACGAGCAGTACTTC
TRBV4-3	.	TRBJ2-1	TRBD2	CASSSRPGLAGYNEQFF	TGCGCCAGCAGCTCCCGACCGGGACTAGCGGGATACAATGAGCAGTTCTTC
TRBV6-6	.	TRBJ2-3	.	CARQSSYGTNTDTQYF	TGTGCCAGACAGAGCTCCTATGGGACGAACACAGATACGCAGTATTTT
TRBV18	.	TRBJ2-3	TRBD1	CASSLKGAGSTDTQYF	TGTGCCAGCTCTCTAAAGGGGGCAGGGAGCACAGATACGCAGTATTTT
TRBV4-1	.	TRBJ2-7	TRBD1	CASSFRDRALYEQYF	TGCGCCAGCAGCTTTAGGGACAGGGCGCTCTACGAGCAGTACTTC
TRBV7-2	.	TRBJ2-7	TRBD2	CASSVGRGVLYEQYF	TGTGCCAGCAGCGTTGGGAGGGGAGTTCTCTACGAGCAGTACTTC
TRBV6-6	once	TRBJ1-5	.	CASSPGLIHSNQPQHF	TGTGCCAGCAGCCCGGGCCTGATCCATAGCAATCAGCCCCAGCATTTT
TRBV7-2	.	TRBJ2-1	TRBD2	CASSLGLANNEQFF	TGTGCCAGCAGCTTAGGACTAGCAAACAATGAGCAGTTCTTC
TRBV30	.	TRBJ2-7	TRBD1	CAWSEPGQRTYEQYF	TGTGCCTGGAGTGAGCCGGGACAGCGCACCTACGAGCAGTACTTC
TRBV14	.	TRBJ2-1	TRBD2	CASGIISTSGMREQFF	TGTGCCAGCGGTATCATATCGACTAGCGGGATGCGTGAGCAGTTCTTC
TRBV4-3	.	TRBJ2-2	TRBD2	CASSQDTSGSPGELFF	TGCGCCAGCAGCCAAGATACTAGCGGGAGCCCCGGGGAGCTGTTTTTT
TRBV5-4	.	TRBJ1-4	.	CASSLKGSNEKLFF	TGTGCCAGCAGCTTGAAAGGCTCTAATGAAAAACTGTTTTTT
TRBV9	.	TRBJ2-2	.	CASSVDWAVGELFF	TGTGCCAGCAGCGTAGATTGGGCTGTCGGGGAGCTGTTTTTT
TRBV6-5	.	TRBJ2-7	TRBD2	CASSPRLAQYEQYF	TGTGCCAGCAGTCCTCGACTAGCGCAATACGAGCAGTACTTC
TRBV19	once	TRBJ2-3	TRBD1	CASRTGGLDTQYF	TGTGCCAGTAGAACAGGGGGCTTGGATACGCAGTATTTT
TRBV5-8	.	TRBJ1-4	.	CASSLAGARGEKLFF	TGTGCCAGCAGCTTGGCCGGGGCGCGAGGTGAAAAACTGTTTTTT
TRBV18	.	TRBJ2-5	.	CASSPRETQYF	TGTGCCAGCTCACCTCGTGAGACCCAGTACTTC
TRBV2	.	TRBJ1-4	.	CASTWEGVGEKLFF	TGTGCCAGCACCTGGGAGGGGGTCGGTGAAAAACTGTTTTTT
TRBV9	.	TRBJ1-3	TRBD1	CASSVGSGTGPSGNTIYF	TGTGCCAGCAGCGTAGGATCAGGGACAGGGCCCTCTGGAAACACCATATATTTT
TRBV15	.	TRBJ2-3	.	CATSRDPPGVGTDTQYF	TGTGCCACCAGCAGAGATCCCCCCGGGGTTGGGACAGATACGCAGTATTTT
TRBV28	.	TRBJ1-1	.	CASRMVPGTEAFF	TGTGCCAGCAGGATGGTACCTGGGACTGAAGCTTTCTTT
TRBV15	.	TRBJ2-1	.	CATSRAGAAYNEQFF	TGTGCCACCAGCAGAGCAGGGGCCGCGTACAATGAGCAGTTCTTC
TRBV5-1	.	TRBJ1-1	.	CASYRDAGTEAFF	TGCGCCAGTTACAGGGACGCGGGCACTGAAGCTTTCTTT
TRBV5-6	.	TRBJ2-2	.	CASRMEGQPNTGELFF	TGTGCCAGCAGGATGGAAGGACAGCCGAACACCGGGGAGCTGTTTTTT
TRBV5-6	.	TRBJ2-1	.	CASSPEATGYYNEQFF	TGTGCCAGCAGCCCCGAGGCCACAGGGTATTACAATGAGCAGTTCTTC